The 28 T cell receptor beta chains in this list originate from one sample, sequenced in a study of T cell changes during pregnancy in multiple sclerosis (dated by TCRdb to about 2019). Receptor amplification or capture employed the immunoSEQ multiplex PCR assay. Entries here come from immuneACCESS through TCRdb and include only in-frame sequences with V and J called. Some clones fail to appear in such tables; in the studies checked, an unresolved V gene covers under half of the shortfall, and the cause of the remainder is unknown. The sample has around 52,000 clones on record, around 93% of them singletons. More than 0.15% of the sample is in the top ten clones. The specimen was CD4+ T cells from peripheral blood mononuclear cells, collected after pregnancy. These receptor sequences come from a female donor in good health, enrolled as a control in a pregnancy study.

V gene TRBV13 combines with J gene TRBJ2-7; D is uncertain. Germline lookup yields CDR1 PRHDT and CDR2 FYEKMQ (reference sequence). The CDR3 extends over 11 amino acids. The V gene lost 3 bases and the J gene lost 4 bases, with 4 bases spanning the gap. CDR3 sequence (DNA): TGTGCCAGCAGCTTTTATTACGAGCAGTACTTC. Translating it yields CASSFYYEQYF.

In its sample, this clone was seen a few times. The chain links TRBV28 to TRBJ2-7; 8 bases line up with TRBD1. V dropped 3 bases and J dropped 6; count of bases not matched to a gene: 13. Germline CDR1 is MDHEN and CDR2 is SYDVKM. This CDR3 region has 16 residues. CDR3 DNA: TGTGCCAGCAGTTTCCAGGGGGCTACCCCTCCGCTCGAGCAGTACTTC. This gives the protein CASSFQGATPPLEQYF.

This clone was detected once. V and J are TRBV7-6 and TRBJ1-2; 9 nucleotides align to TRBD1. With V trimmed by 1 base and J by 7 bases, 4 bases remained unmatched. The CDR3 sequence is 14 residues long. Germline V gene lookup returns CDR1 SGHVS and CDR2 FNYEAQ. The chain's CDR3 is CASSLGTGGGGYTF. Here the CDR3 DNA reads TGTGCCAGCAGCTTAGGAACAGGGGGCGGTGGCTACACCTTC.

This chain connects TRBV5-1 to TRBJ2-5; 9 nucleotides line up with TRBD2. The germline gives CDR1 SGHRS, CDR2 YFSETQ. V was pared by 2 bases and J by 9 bases, with 8 bases of the junction left unmatched. The CDR3 is 14 amino acids. CDR3 nucleotides: TGCGCCAGCAGCTTTTCTAGCGGGGACCCGTCCCAGTACTTC. This encodes CASSFSSGDPSQYF.

This chain connects TRBV11-3 to TRBJ2-6; tentatively, D is TRBD2 (6 bases). Germline V gene lookup returns CDR1 SGHNT and CDR2 YENEEA. V lost 6 bases and J 2 bases, leaving 8 bases between the germline ends. CDR3 size: 14 residues. In DNA form, the CDR3 reads TGTGCCAGCAGTTCGGGGGCTGGGGCCAACGTCCTGACTTTC. It specifies CASSSGAGANVLTF. Supplemented by reference TRBV11-3 and TRBJ2-6, the full variable domain reads EAGVVQSPRYKIIEKKQPVAFWCNPISGHNTLYWYLQNLGQGPELLIRYENEEAVDDSQLPKDRFSAERLKGVDSTLKIQPAELGDSAVYLCASSSGAGANVLTFGAGSRLTVL.

The rearrangement links TRBV11-2 to TRBJ2-3, with 9 bases that match TRBD2. This CDR3 spans 16 amino acids. Germline lookup yields CDR1 SGHAT and CDR2 FQNNGV. Trimming cost V 6 bases and J 8 bases; bases outside gene matches: 15. CDR3 sequence: CASSPASGGLTRTQYF. DNA of the CDR3: TGTGCCAGCAGTCCCGCCAGCGGGGGGCTTACGCGTACGCAGTATTTT.

The rearrangement joins TRBV25-1 to TRBJ1-1, with D unresolved. Trimming took 8 bases from V and 9 from J, leaving 10 bases between them. The CDR3 runs to 10 residues. Germline CDR1 is MGHDK and CDR2 is SYGVNS. CDR3 nucleotides: TGTGCCAGCGGAGGGATTAAAGCTTTCTTT. This gives the protein CASGGIKAFF.

The chain carries TRBV7-2 and TRBJ1-5, with D maybe TRBD1 (5 bases). The CDR3 extends over 12 amino acids. Looked up from germline, CDR1 is SGHTA and CDR2 is FQGNSA. Trimming removed 5 bases at V and 7 bases at J, with 9 bases between. The CDR3 nucleotides read TGTGCCAGCAGCCCACCAGGGCAGCCCCAGCATTTT. The encoded protein is CASSPPGQPQHF.

The J gene is TRBJ1-2, the V gene TRBV5-1, with D hard to call. V was shortened by 0 bases and J by 5 bases, with 11 bases between the two germline ends. Germline CDR1 reads SGHRS; CDR2 reads YFSETQ. The CDR3 covers 14 residues. The CDR3 here is CASSLAQREYGYTF. The CDR3 DNA sequence: TGCGCCAGCAGCTTGGCTCAGAGGGAGTATGGCTACACCTTC.

The chain joins TRBV2 to TRBJ1-2; D not resolved. The germline V and J ends were trimmed by 6 bases and 3 bases, with 11 bases remaining between them. In germline, CDR1 is SNHLY, CDR2 FYNNEI. This CDR3 comprises 13 residues. DNA for the CDR3: TGTGCCAGCAGCTCACTCGGGGACTATGGCTACACCTTC. This gives the protein CASSSLGDYGYTF.

This chain connects TRBV5-4 to TRBJ1-2; D remains ambiguous. The V gene's germline CDR1 is SGHNT and CDR2 YYREEE (reference sequence). This CDR3 spans 13 amino acids. Trimming removed 2 bases at V and 2 bases at J, with 7 bases between. The CDR3 reads CASSLSGNYGYTF. The CDR3 DNA reads TGTGCCAGCAGCTTATCAGGAAACTATGGCTACACCTTC.

The V call is TRBV18, the J call TRBJ1-2; D gene uncertain. There are 14 residues in the CDR3. The V end lost 0 bases, the J end lost 4 bases, and 9 bases lay between the germline ends. Germline-derived CDR1 and CDR2 are KGHSH and LQKENI. The DNA for the CDR3 is TGTGCCAGCTCACCACCGGGCAGGCTCTATGGCTACACCTTC. This sequence encodes CASSPPGRLYGYTF.

The chain employs TRBV7-6 and TRBJ2-5, with 10 positions matching TRBD1. The CDR3 totals 20 residues. V trimming: 1 base; J trimming: 1 base; junction bases outside the gene matches: 15. Per germline, CDR1 SGHVS and CDR2 FNYEAQ. The CDR3 nucleotides are TGTGCCAGCAGCTTAGAGGGGTTTTTGGGGACAGGGGCCGGCCAAGAGACCCAGTACTTC. It specifies CASSLEGFLGTGAGQETQYF.

The chain carries TRBV5-1 and TRBJ2-1, with 12 bases that match TRBD2. Per germline, CDR1 SGHRS and CDR2 YFSETQ. The CDR3 sequence is 14 residues long. V lost 6 bases, J lost 6 bases, and 4 bases stayed unmatched. CDR3 sequence (DNA): TGCGCCAGCACTAGCGGGGGGGCTCTCAATGAGCAGTTCTTC. Protein: CASTSGGALNEQFF.

This chain connects TRBV4-3 to TRBJ2-2; 10 bases fit TRBD1. Looked up from germline, CDR1 is LGHNA and CDR2 is YSLEER. CDR3 length: 17 amino acids. The V and J ends lost 5 bases and 1 base, in that order; junction bases with no gene match: 7. The CDR3 bases are TGCGCCAGCAGCGCGGGACAGGGGAAAAGGAACACCGGGGAGCTGTTTTTT. This encodes CASSAGQGKRNTGELFF.

The chain has TRBV7-2 and TRBJ2-1, with 15 bases matching TRBD2. J lost 7 bases, V lost 0 bases, and 13 bases had no gene match. The germline V gene encodes CDR1 SGHTA and CDR2 FQGNSA. This CDR3 has 20 residues. CDR3: CASSLAILRTSGGADNEQFF. In DNA, the CDR3 is TGTGCCAGCAGCTTAGCTATACTCAGGACTAGCGGGGGGGCCGATAATGAGCAGTTCTTC.

The V and J genes are TRBV6-5 and TRBJ1-6; 8 nucleotides agree with TRBD1. V lost 5 bases, J lost 7 bases, and 4 bases stayed unmatched. Germline V gene sequence: CDR1 MNHEY, CDR2 SVGAGI. The length of the CDR3 is 14 residues. Here the CDR3 reads CASSRTGGNSPLHF. The CDR3 region has the DNA TGTGCCAGCAGTAGAACAGGGGGAAATTCACCCCTCCACTTT.

The CDR3 DNA follows: TGTGCCAGCAGCCCAGGTGGTCTAACTAATGAAAAACTGTTTTTT. Protein sequence: CASSPGGLTNEKLFF. The chain combines TRBV7-9 with TRBJ1-4; no reliable D call. Looked up from germline, CDR1 is SEHNR and CDR2 is FQNEAQ (reference sequence). V dropped 5 bases and J dropped 1 base, with 11 bases sitting between them. The CDR3 consists of 15 residues.

In nucleotides, the CDR3 is TGTGCCAGCAGTCTAGAGATAAACTATGGCTACACCTTC. It encodes CASSLEINYGYTF. V and J are TRBV28 and TRBJ1-2; D is undetermined. The CDR3 is 13 residues long. From germline, CDR1 is MDHEN and CDR2 SYDVKM. Trimming removed 5 bases from V and 2 bases from J, with 9 bases in between.

The chain is built from TRBV6-5 and TRBJ2-2, with TRBD2 matching over 7 bases. This CDR3 has 13 amino acids. The germline V gene encodes CDR1 MNHEY and CDR2 SVGAGI. V lost 4 bases, J lost 7 bases, and 3 bases stayed unmatched. In DNA form, the CDR3 reads TGTGCCAGCAGTTTTGGACTAGTCGGGGAGCTGTTTTTT. It specifies CASSFGLVGELFF.

The V call is TRBV4-3, the J call TRBJ2-3, with D perhaps matching TRBD1 (6 bases). The V gene's germline CDR1 is LGHNA and CDR2 YSLEER. The V end lost 1 base, the J end lost 3 bases, and 17 bases lay between the germline ends. The CDR3 loop spans 17 amino acids. CDR3 sequence: CASSQGAAGVYTDTQYF. The CDR3 bases are TGCGCCAGCAGCCAAGGAGCCGCAGGGGTGTATACAGATACGCAGTATTTT.

A word on this clone: The junction departs from germline at one end; a sequencing error may be responsible. The genes are TRBV5-1 and TRBJ1-2; TRBD1 aligns across 9 bases. The CDR3 is made up of 16 amino acids. Germline-derived CDR1 and CDR2 are SGHRS and YFSETQ. CDR3 sequence: CASSLEESGQGYSYTF. For the CDR3, the DNA is TGCGCCAGCAGCTTGGAGGAATCGGGACAGGGCTATAGCTACACCTTC.

The rearrangement links TRBV5-1 to TRBJ2-1; D is undetermined. Trimming cost V 3 bases and J 10 bases, with 8 bases left between them. Germline V lookup: CDR1 SGHRS, CDR2 YFSETQ. The CDR3 sequence is 11 residues long. CDR3 sequence (DNA): TGCGCCAGCAGCTCTAGTTACGAGCAGTTCTTC. It is translated as CASSSSYEQFF. The full variable domain, in which reference TRBV5-1 and TRBJ2-1 provide the parts outside the CDR3, is KAGVTQTPRYLIKTRGQQVTLSCSPISGHRSVSWYQQTPGQGLQFLFEYFSETQRNKGNFPGRFSGRQFSNSRSEMNVSTLELGDSALYLCASSSSYEQFFGPGTRLTVL.

The rearrangement joins TRBV4-1 to TRBJ1-1; D is undetermined. CDR1 is MGHRA, CDR2 YSYEKL, per germline. The CDR3 has 15 amino acids. With 6 bases removed from V and 11 bases from J, the gap between germline ends came to 25 bases. This chain's CDR3 is CASSHSDRLLGRAFF. CDR3 sequence (DNA): TGCGCCAGCAGTCACTCCGACCGACTACTCGGCAGGGCTTTCTTT.

The CDR3 spells CASSLTGTKNIQYF. The DNA of the CDR3 is TGTGCCAGCAGCCTCACAGGAACCAAAAACATTCAGTACTTC. The chain is built from TRBV5-4 and TRBJ2-4; possible D gene TRBD1, 5 bases. The CDR3 length is 14 residues. Germline V lookup: CDR1 SGHNT, CDR2 YYREEE (reference sequence). The V gene lost 4 bases and the J gene lost 2 bases, with 10 bases spanning the gap. Looking up the rest from reference TRBV5-4 and TRBJ2-4 gives the full variable domain: ETGVTQSPTHLIKTRGQQVTLRCSSQSGHNTVSWYQQALGQGPQFIFQYYREEENGRGNFPPRFSGLQFPNYSSELNVNALELDDSALYLCASSLTGTKNIQYFGAGTRLSVL.

The rearrangement uses TRBV7-9 and TRBJ1-2, with 12 nucleotides matching TRBD1. The trim removed 2 bases at V and 7 bases at J, leaving 2 bases unmatched. The germline V gene encodes CDR1 SEHNR and CDR2 FQNEAQ (reference sequence). CDR3 size: 14 residues. The CDR3: CASSLRDRGPGYTF. The CDR3 coding sequence is TGTGCCAGCAGCTTACGGGACAGGGGGCCTGGCTACACCTTC.

A single count supports this clone. The chain joins TRBV7-2 to TRBJ1-3; no clear D. V was cut by 1 base and J by 0 bases, with 10 bases left in between. CDR3 length: 16 amino acids. Germline CDR1 and CDR2: SGHTA and FQGNSA. The CDR3 nucleotides are TGTGCCAGCAGCTTAGTTCCGGGTAGCTCTGGAAACACCATATATTTT. Its protein product is CASSLVPGSSGNTIYF.

This chain uses TRBV19 with TRBJ2-3; TRBD2 aligns across 11 bases. From germline, CDR1 is LNHDA and CDR2 SQIVND (reference sequence). The ends lost 6 bases at V and 1 base at J; junction bases unmatched: 6. This CDR3 contains 16 residues. CDR3 DNA: TGTGCCAGTAGCTTTAGCGGGGGGGTTGGCACAGATACGCAGTATTTT. Translated: CASSFSGGVGTDTQYF.